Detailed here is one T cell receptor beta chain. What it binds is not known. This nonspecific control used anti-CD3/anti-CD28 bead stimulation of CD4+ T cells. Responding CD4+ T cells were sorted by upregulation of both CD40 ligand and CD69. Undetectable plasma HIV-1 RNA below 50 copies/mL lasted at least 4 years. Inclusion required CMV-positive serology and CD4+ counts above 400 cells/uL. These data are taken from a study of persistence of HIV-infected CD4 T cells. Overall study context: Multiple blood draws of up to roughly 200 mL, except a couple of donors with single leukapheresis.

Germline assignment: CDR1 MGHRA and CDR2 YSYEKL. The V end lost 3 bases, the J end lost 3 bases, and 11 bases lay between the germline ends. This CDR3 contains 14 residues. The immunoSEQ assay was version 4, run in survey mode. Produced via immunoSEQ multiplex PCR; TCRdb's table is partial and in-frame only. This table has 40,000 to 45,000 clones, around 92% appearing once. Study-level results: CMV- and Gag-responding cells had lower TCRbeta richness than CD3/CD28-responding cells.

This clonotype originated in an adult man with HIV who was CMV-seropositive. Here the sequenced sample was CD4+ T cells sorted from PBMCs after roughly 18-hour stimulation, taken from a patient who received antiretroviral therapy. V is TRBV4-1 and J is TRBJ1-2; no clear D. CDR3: CASSQRPGDYGYTF. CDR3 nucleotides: TGCGCCAGCAGCCAGAGGCCCGGGGACTATGGCTACACCTTC.